The next 21 T cell receptor beta chains were all read from a single sample in a study of T-cell reconstitution after alpha-beta-depleted transplantation in children. Library preparation (for TCRbeta) was performed with unique molecular identifiers. TCRdb analysed the PCR reads with MiXCR anew, one entry per CDR3 protein. Of 150,000 to 200,000 distinct CDR3 sequences listed, 8.5% to 14% are singletons. Sequencing was performed on PBMCs, taken before TCRalphabeta/CD19-depleted stem cell transplant. The receptors originated from a boy aged 2 to 10 with acute myeloid leukemia, due to receive a stem cell transplant.

This clonotype was observed many times. The chain has TRBV5-1 and TRBJ1-1, with D hard to call. The CDR3 runs 14 residues. The germline V gene encodes CDR1 SGHRS and CDR2 YFSETQ. The V end lost 4 bases, the J end lost 5 bases, and 15 bases lay between the germline ends. CDR3 sequence reads: CASSQDPGFTEAFF. The CDR3 DNA sequence: TGCGCCAGCAGCCAAGACCCGGGGTTTACTGAAGCTTTCTTT.

This clonotype was seen many times. V and J are TRBV5-1 and TRBJ2-5; D possibly corresponds to TRBD1 (5 bases). Per the germline V gene, CDR1 is SGHRS and CDR2 is YFSETQ. The CDR3 spans 15 residues. V was pared by 4 bases and J by 0 bases, with 13 bases between. Written as DNA, the CDR3 is TGCGCCAGCAGCAGGGGTCGTCAGGACCAAGAGACCCAGTACTTC. Translated: CASSRGRQDQETQYF.

This clonotype appeared a few times. The rearrangement uses TRBV14 and TRBJ2-5; tentatively, D is TRBD1 or TRBD2 (5 bases each). The germline V gene encodes CDR1 SGHDN and CDR2 FVKESK. The CDR3 runs to 19 residues. Trimming removed 0 bases from V and 3 bases from J, with 23 bases in between. DNA for the CDR3: TGTGCCAGCAGCCAAGATCTAATTTACGGGGACCAACCCAAAGAGACCCAGTACTTC. It is translated as CASSQDLIYGDQPKETQYF.

This clonotype was detected ten times or more. The chain links TRBV27 to TRBJ2-1; no definite D call. CDR1 and CDR2 (germline): MNHEY, SMNVEV (reference sequence). The ends were cut back, 3 bases at V and 7 bases at J, with 7 bases in the middle. The CDR3 consists of 12 residues. The CDR3 DNA sequence: TGTGCCAGCAGTTTCTCCGGGAATGAGCAGTTCTTC. This gives the protein CASSFSGNEQFF.

Comment on this clonotype: This may arise from a read error, as a much more abundant clone is one base away. J is TRBJ1-1 and V is TRBV7-8; D may be TRBD1 (5 bases). The CDR3 runs 12 residues. CDR1 is SGHVS and CDR2 is FQNEAQ in the germline V gene. In DNA form, the CDR3 reads TGTGTCAGCAGCGCAGGGCGGACTGAAGCTTTCTTT. Translation gives CVSSAGRTEAFF.

This clonotype was seen ten or more times. The chain couples TRBV11-2 to TRBJ1-3; TRBD1 matches at 7 bases. This CDR3 is built from 15 residues. Germline V gives CDR1 SGHAT, CDR2 FQNNGV. Trimming took 5 bases from V and 3 from J; bases not matched to a gene: 7. The DNA of the CDR3 is TGTGCCAGCAGCGCCGCAGGGGGTGGTGGAAACACCATATATTTT. Its protein is CASSAAGGGGNTIYF.

The chain recombines TRBV18 with TRBJ2-5; weak D call: TRBD1 (5 bases). The CDR3 runs 15 residues. The germline V and J ends were trimmed by 4 bases and 1 base, with 13 bases remaining between them. Germline values: CDR1 KGHSH, CDR2 LQKENI. CDR3 coding DNA: TGTGCCAGCTCACACTCGACAGAAAGCCAAGAGACCCAGTACTTC. It codes for CASSHSTESQETQYF.

This clonotype has at least ten counts. This sequence joins TRBV6-1 and TRBJ1-5; TRBD1 matches at 9 bases. The CDR3 spans 15 residues. V trimming: 4 bases; J trimming: 3 bases; junction bases outside the gene matches: 4. Germline lookup yields CDR1 MNHNS and CDR2 SASEGT. The CDR3 coding sequence is TGTGCCAGCAGTGCCCGGGACAGGGACAATCAGCCCCAGCATTTT. Protein: CASSARDRDNQPQHF.

The chain joins TRBV6-1 to TRBJ2-1; D is uncertain. The CDR3 is 14 amino acids. V was cut by 5 bases and J by 3 bases, with 11 bases left in between. Looked up from germline, CDR1 is MNHNS and CDR2 is SASEGT. CDR3 in amino acids: CASSLVEIYNEQFF. For the CDR3, the DNA is TGTGCCAGCAGTCTAGTTGAAATCTACAATGAGCAGTTCTTC.

In this sample, this clonotype turned up many times. The chain employs TRBV28 and TRBJ2-1, with D possibly being TRBD1 (6 bases). The V end was cut by 6 bases, the J end by 6 bases, with 15 bases between. The CDR3 contains 14 residues. CDR1 MDHEN and CDR2 SYDVKM come from the germline V gene. The CDR3 is CASSKLTGLNEQFF. The CDR3 DNA reads TGTGCCAGCAGCAAACTGACAGGTCTCAATGAGCAGTTCTTC.

This clonotype was recorded many times. The V and J genes are TRBV4-1 and TRBJ1-2; 7 bases map to TRBD1. This CDR3 contains 13 residues. V lost 5 bases and J lost 6; bases outside the gene matches: 6. Per the germline V gene, CDR1 is MGHRA and CDR2 is YSYEKL. CDR3 sequence reads: CASSEVTGDGYTF. DNA for the CDR3: TGCGCCAGCAGCGAAGTAACAGGGGATGGCTACACCTTC.

This clonotype showed up many times. CDR3 in amino acids: CASSPVVVRSSSLHF. The DNA for the CDR3 is TGTGCCAGCAGCCCGGTAGTTGTCAGGTCTTCTTCCCTCCACTTT. The V and J genes are TRBV5-5 and TRBJ1-6; D is uncertain. This CDR3 region has 15 residues. Germline assignment: CDR1 SGHKS and CDR2 YYEKEE (reference sequence). Trimming removed 4 bases at V and 14 bases at J, with 22 bases between.

This clonotype was picked up many times. The rearrangement uses TRBV7-9 and TRBJ1-5, with D possibly matching TRBD1 (6 bases). The CDR3 consists of 14 residues. Trimming took 1 base from V and 7 from J, leaving 11 bases between them. From germline, CDR1 is SEHNR and CDR2 FQNEAQ (reference sequence). The CDR3 region is CASSLGGRGQPQHF. The CDR3, as DNA: TGTGCCAGCAGCTTAGGGGGGCGCGGGCAGCCCCAGCATTTT.

With respect to this clonotype: The junction and the germline gene differ at one end; a read error may be behind it. The chain couples TRBV10-3 to TRBJ2-3; 7 bases are shared with TRBD2. The CDR3 is made up of 18 amino acids. Germline V gene lookup returns CDR1 ENHRY and CDR2 SYGVKD. The CDR3, as DNA: TGTACCATCAGTTTAGGTCCACCCCGGGACTATCGCACAGATACGCAGTATTTT. Translated: CTISLGPPRDYRTDTQYF.

This clonotype has at least ten counts. The rearrangement joins TRBV7-3 to TRBJ1-3, with D perhaps matching TRBD1 (5 bases). V lost 4 bases, J lost 0 bases, and 7 bases lay in between. In germline, CDR1 is SGHTA, CDR2 FQGTGA. The CDR3 has 14 residues. For the CDR3, the DNA is TGTGCCAGCAGCTCCGGGGCCTCTGGAAACACCATATATTTT. Translated, it gives CASSSGASGNTIYF.

The CDR3 sequence is CSATRISGIPRDTQYF. Here the CDR3 DNA reads TGCAGTGCTACCCGGATTAGCGGGATTCCCCGTGATACGCAGTATTTT. This chain joins TRBV20-1 and TRBJ2-3; 8 bases are a match to TRBD2. The trim removed 4 bases at V and 6 bases at J, leaving 15 bases unmatched. The CDR3 is made up of 16 amino acids. CDR1 DFQATT and CDR2 SNEGSKA come from the germline V gene (reference sequence).

This clonotype has ten or more counts. This sequence joins TRBV5-1 and TRBJ1-1; D call uncertain. The CDR3 is 12 residues long. V lost 6 bases, J lost 8 bases, and 14 bases lay in between. Germline values: CDR1 SGHRS, CDR2 YFSETQ. CDR3 sequence (DNA): TGCGCCAGCACCCTGGTCAGCGGGGAAGCTTTCTTT. Protein sequence: CASTLVSGEAFF.

This clonotype was recorded at least ten times. This chain connects TRBV3-1 to TRBJ2-5; D is tentatively TRBD1 or TRBD2 (5 bases each). The CDR3 is made up of 15 amino acids. V dropped 3 bases and J dropped 5 bases, with 16 bases sitting between them. Per germline, CDR1 LGHDT and CDR2 YNNKEL (reference sequence). The CDR3 is CASSHRGPRGETQYF. The CDR3 DNA is TGTGCCAGCAGCCATAGGGGACCTAGAGGGGAGACCCAGTACTTC.

Points on this clonotype: One base away lies a much larger clone, so this may be a sequencing read error. The V gene is TRBV6-5, the J gene TRBJ1-1; tentatively, D is TRBD1 (6 bases). The ends were cut back, 4 bases at V and 4 bases at J, with 16 bases in the middle. CDR3 length equals 15 residues. From germline, CDR1 is MNHEY and CDR2 SVGAGI. CDR3 in DNA: TGTGCCAGCAGTTTCCCGGAACAGGGCCCCACTGAAGCTTTCTTT. Residues: CASSFPEQGPTEAFF.

This clonotype has at least ten counts. The chain joins TRBV20-1 to TRBJ2-3; D not certain. The V gene lost 6 bases and the J gene lost 3 bases, with 10 bases spanning the gap. The CDR3 sequence is 12 residues long. Looked up from germline, CDR1 is DFQATT and CDR2 is SNEGSKA (reference sequence). The CDR3 DNA reads TGCAGTGCACAAACCCAGACAGATACGCAGTATTTT. It yields the protein CSAQTQTDTQYF.

This clonotype came up many times. The chain employs TRBV5-1 and TRBJ1-4; tentative D call: TRBD1 (5 bases). CDR1 is SGHRS, CDR2 YFSETQ, per germline. The CDR3 runs to 13 residues. Trimming took 0 bases from V and 8 from J, leaving 8 bases between them. The CDR3 loop reads CASSLGQQEKLFF. The CDR3 nucleotides read TGCGCCAGCAGCTTGGGACAGCAGGAAAAACTGTTTTTT. Filled out from reference TRBV5-1 and TRBJ1-4, the complete variable domain reads KAGVTQTPRYLIKTRGQQVTLSCSPISGHRSVSWYQQTPGQGLQFLFEYFSETQRNKGNFPGRFSGRQFSNSRSEMNVSTLELGDSALYLCASSLGQQEKLFFGSGTQLSVL.